The clone carrying this TCR beta chain has just a few counts. The entry originates in a study of blood T cell repertoires in COVID-19. For the study at large: The analysed material was cDNA or gDNA that came from T cells, B-cell-depleted T cells, or PBMCs.

As originally analysed: Reference gene primer amplification in the assay estimated nucleated cell counts. Method: immunoSEQ multiplex PCR; TCRdb's copy keeps in-frame clones and lacks some. The V and J calls and clone size come from that table; D and trimming were worked out from the DNA. The sample contains 230,000 or so clones, nearly 90% of which appear only once. The receptor was isolated from an older woman with COVID-19, enrolled during active disease. The specimen was peripheral blood.

The CDR3 spells CASSQAARSPLNTEAFF. The DNA for the CDR3 is TGTGCCAGCAGCCAAGCGGCTAGATCCCCCCTGAACACTGAAGCTTTCTTT. The chain combines TRBV3-1 (or the pseudogene TRBV3-2) with TRBJ1-1; D is unresolved. V was pared by 1 base and J by 0 bases, with 15 bases between. CDR1 and CDR2 from the germline V gene are LGHDT and YNNKEL (reference sequence). The length of the CDR3 is 17 residues.